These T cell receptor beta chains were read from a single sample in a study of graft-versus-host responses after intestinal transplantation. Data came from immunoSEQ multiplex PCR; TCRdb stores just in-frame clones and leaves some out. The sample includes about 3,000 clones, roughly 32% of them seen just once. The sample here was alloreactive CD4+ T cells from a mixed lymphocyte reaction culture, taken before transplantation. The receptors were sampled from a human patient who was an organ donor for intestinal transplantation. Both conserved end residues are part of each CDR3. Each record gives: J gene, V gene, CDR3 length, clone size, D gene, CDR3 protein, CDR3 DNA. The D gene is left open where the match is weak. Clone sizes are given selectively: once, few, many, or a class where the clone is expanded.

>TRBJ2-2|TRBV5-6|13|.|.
CASTEWGVGELFF
TGTGCCAGCACCGAATGGGGGGTCGGGGAGCTGTTTTTT
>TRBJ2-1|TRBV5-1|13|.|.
CASRLLTGNEQFF
TGCGCCAGCAGGCTCCTGACGGGGAATGAGCAGTTCTTC
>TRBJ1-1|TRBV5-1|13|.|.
CASSLLRNTEAFF
TGCGCCAGCAGCTTGCTCAGGAACACTGAAGCTTTCTTT
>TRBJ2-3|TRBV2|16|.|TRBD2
CASNLLTVGGTDTQYF
TGTGCCAGCAACCTCTTGACGGTGGGAGGGACAGATACGCAGTATTTT
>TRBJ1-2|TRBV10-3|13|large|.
CAISENDRTGYTF
TGTGCCATCAGCGAGAATGACAGGACTGGCTACACCTTC
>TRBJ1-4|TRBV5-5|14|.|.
CASSQGALNEKLFF
TGTGCCAGCAGCCAGGGAGCTCTTAATGAAAAACTGTTTTTT
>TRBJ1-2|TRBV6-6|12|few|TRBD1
CASSLTGDGYTF
TGTGCCAGCAGCCTGACAGGGGACGGCTACACCTTC
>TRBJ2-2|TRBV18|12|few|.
CASSPNTGELFF
TGTGCCAGCTCCCCTAACACCGGGGAGCTGTTTTTT
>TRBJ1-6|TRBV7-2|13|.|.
CASSSDSNSPLHF
TGTGCCAGCAGCTCGGACAGCAATTCACCCCTCCACTTT
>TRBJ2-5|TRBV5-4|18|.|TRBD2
CASSFLGTSGGVGETQYF
TGTGCCAGCAGCTTCCTCGGGACTAGCGGGGGGGTGGGAGAGACCCAGTACTTC
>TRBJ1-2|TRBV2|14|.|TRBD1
CASNTQGGGVGYTF
TGTGCCAGCAATACACAGGGGGGCGGGGTTGGCTACACCTTC
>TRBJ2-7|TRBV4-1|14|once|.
CASSQVGGYYEQYF
TGCGCCAGCAGCCAAGTTGGAGGGTATTACGAGCAGTACTTC
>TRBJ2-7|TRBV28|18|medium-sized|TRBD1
CASSYSGTGREGSYEQYF
TGTGCCAGCAGTTATTCAGGGACAGGGAGGGAGGGATCCTACGAGCAGTACTTC
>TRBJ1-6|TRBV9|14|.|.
CASSSGSYNSPLHF
TGTGCCAGCAGCTCGGGATCATACAATTCACCCCTCCACTTT
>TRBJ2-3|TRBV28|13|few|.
CASSLQGKDTQYF
TGTGCCAGCAGTTTACAAGGGAAAGATACGCAGTATTTT
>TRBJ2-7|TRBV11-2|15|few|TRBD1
CASSPDRLGVYEQYF
TGTGCCAGCAGCCCGGACAGGCTAGGTGTTTACGAGCAGTACTTC
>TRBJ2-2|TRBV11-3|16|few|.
CASSLVGVVGTGELFF
TGTGCCAGCAGCTTAGTCGGAGTGGTAGGGACCGGGGAGCTGTTTTTT
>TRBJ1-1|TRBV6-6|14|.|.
CASSYSGGGGEAFF
TGTGCCAGCAGTTACTCGGGGGGGGGAGGTGAAGCTTTCTTT
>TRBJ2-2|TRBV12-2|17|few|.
CASRFPSGGREHRGAVF
TGTGCAAGTCGCTTCCCTAGCGGGGGGCGCGAACACCGGGGAGCTGTTTTT
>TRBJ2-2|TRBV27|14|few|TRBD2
CASSPLGGAGELFF
TGTGCCAGCAGCCCCCTGGGAGGGGCCGGGGAGCTGTTTTTT
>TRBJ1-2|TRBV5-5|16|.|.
CASGLNISRKTYGYTF
TGTGCCAGCGGGCTAAATATCTCGCGAAAGACCTATGGCTACACCTTC
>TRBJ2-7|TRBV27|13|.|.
CASSYRPGYEQYF
TGTGCCAGCAGTTACCGACCCGGGTACGAGCAGTACTTC
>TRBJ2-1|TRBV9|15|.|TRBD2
CASSDAGRVYNEQFF
TGTGCCAGCAGCGACGCAGGGAGGGTCTACAATGAGCAGTTCTTC
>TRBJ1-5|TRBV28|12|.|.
CASSLGGQPQHF
TGTGCCAGCAGTTTAGGAGGTCAGCCCCAGCATTTT
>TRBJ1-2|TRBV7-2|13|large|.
CASSLSGVGGYTF
TGTGCCAGCAGCTTGTCGGGGGTAGGTGGCTACACCTTC
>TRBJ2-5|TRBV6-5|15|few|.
CASIDRVRGQETQYF
TGTGCCAGCATCGACAGGGTTCGGGGGCAAGAGACCCAGTACTTC
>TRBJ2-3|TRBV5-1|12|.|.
CASSSFTDTQYF
TGCGCCAGCAGCTCTTTCACAGATACGCAGTATTTT
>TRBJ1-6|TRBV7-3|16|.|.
CASSLIPRGGNSPLHF
TGTGCCAGCAGCTTAATCCCGCGGGGAGGGAATTCACCCCTCCACTTT
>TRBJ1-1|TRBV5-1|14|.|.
CASSLAWMNTEAFF
TGCGCCAGCAGCTTGGCTTGGATGAACACTGAAGCTTTCTTT
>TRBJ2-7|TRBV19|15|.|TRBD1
CASSITRTGQGEQYF
TGTGCCAGTAGTATAACGCGGACAGGACAGGGGGAGCAGTACTTC
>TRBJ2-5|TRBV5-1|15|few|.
CASSLWSGVQETQYF
TGCGCCAGCAGCTTGTGGTCGGGGGTCCAAGAGACCCAGTACTTC
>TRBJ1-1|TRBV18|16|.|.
CASSQGPGNMNTEAFF
TGTGCCAGCTCACAGGGACCCGGAAACATGAACACTGAAGCTTTCTTT
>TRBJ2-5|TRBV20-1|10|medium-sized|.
CSAGEETQYF
TGCAGTGCAGGGGAAGAGACCCAGTACTTC
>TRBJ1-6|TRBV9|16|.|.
CASSPKDRTYNSPLHF
TGTGCCAGCAGCCCAAAAGACAGGACTTATAATTCACCCCTCCACTTT
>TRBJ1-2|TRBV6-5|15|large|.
CASRGSGLLRNGYTF
TGTGCCAGCAGAGGGTCAGGGCTACTAAGAAATGGCTACACCTTC
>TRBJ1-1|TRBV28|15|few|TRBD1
CASTGPGGMNTEAFF
TGTGCCAGCACAGGGCCAGGGGGCATGAACACTGAAGCTTTCTTT